Shown below are 19 T cell receptor beta chains from a single sample sequenced in a study of blood T cells in healthy people across ages. A second PCR of roughly 7 to 11 cycles used a sample-barcoded 5' primer and a J-beta primer mix. TCRdb analysed the 5' RACE reads with MiXCR anew, one entry per CDR3 protein. The sample carries over a million distinct CDR3 sequences, 40% to 55% recorded once. The specimen was blood. The source of these receptors is a woman between 55 and 75 years old in good health.

This sequence joins TRBV5-1 and TRBJ2-7; TRBD2 matches 9 bases. The CDR3 length is 14 residues. Per germline, CDR1 SGHRS and CDR2 YFSETQ. Trimming removed 0 bases from V and 6 bases from J; junction bases left unmatched: 4. The CDR3 loop reads CASSLDSGRVEQYF. The CDR3 coding sequence is TGCGCCAGCAGCTTGGATAGCGGGAGAGTCGAGCAGTACTTC.

In regard to this clonotype: A junction boundary mismatches the germline segment, possibly from a read error. The chain joins TRBV24-1 to TRBJ2-3, with D possibly TRBD1 on 7 matching bases. The CDR3 sequence is 18 residues long. Germline CDR1 and CDR2: KGHDR and SFDVKD. CDR3 region: CATCDLQIGGGASDTQYF. As DNA, the CDR3 is TGTGCCACCTGTGATTTGCAAATCGGAGGGGGCGCCTCAGATACGCAGTATTTT.

This chain connects TRBV15 to TRBJ1-4; D gene uncertain. The germline gives CDR1 LNHNV, CDR2 YYDKDF (reference sequence). V was shortened by 1 base and J by 10 bases, with 7 bases between the two germline ends. The CDR3 is 12 residues long. The CDR3 sequence is CATSRVSGKLFF. In nucleotides, the CDR3 is TGTGCCACCAGCAGAGTATCCGGAAAACTGTTTTTT.

This clonotype showed up just a few times. The V call is TRBV2, the J call TRBJ2-1, with unresolved D. Germline assignment: CDR1 SNHLY and CDR2 FYNNEI. The CDR3 totals 13 residues. V was pared by 8 bases and J by 5 bases, with 13 bases between. CDR3 nucleotide sequence: TGTGCCAGCGGTGTTCTCCGAAACAATGAGCAGTTCTTC. It translates to CASGVLRNNEQFF.

The chain uses TRBV4-1 and TRBJ2-3; D is ambiguous. Germline V gene sequence: CDR1 MGHRA, CDR2 YSYEKL. The CDR3 is 14 residues long. V was shortened by 4 bases and J by 1 base, with 9 bases between the two germline ends. DNA of the CDR3: TGCGCCAGCAGCCCTACTTGGGGCACAGATACGCAGTATTTT. Encoded protein: CASSPTWGTDTQYF.

This clonotype came up a few times. This rearrangement joins TRBV20-1 to TRBJ2-1; TRBD2 is a possible D gene (6 bases). The CDR3 is 17 amino acids. The germline V gene encodes CDR1 DFQATT and CDR2 SNEGSKA (reference sequence). Between the trimmed V and J ends, which lost 2 bases and 3 bases, there was a span of 20 bases. This CDR3 reads CSARPHASLGGYNEQFF. Here the CDR3 DNA reads TGCAGTGCTAGACCCCACGCCTCATTGGGGGGCTACAATGAGCAGTTCTTC.

The genes are TRBV6-5 and TRBJ1-2, with TRBD1 matching over 12 bases. Losses at the gene ends were 7 bases for V and 8 bases for J; bases not matched to a gene: 11. This CDR3 is 15 amino acids long. Germline V gene lookup returns CDR1 MNHEY and CDR2 SVGAGI. CDR3 amino acids: CASIGTGGIGFGYTF. In DNA, the CDR3 is TGTGCCAGCATTGGGACAGGGGGCATAGGTTTCGGCTACACCTTC.

V usage is TRBV4-1 and J usage is TRBJ2-4, with 14 positions matching TRBD2. Unmatched junction bases numbered 9, after V lost 5 bases and J lost 6 bases. This CDR3 has 17 amino acids. Germline values: CDR1 MGHRA, CDR2 YSYEKL. This CDR3 is CASSTGLAGAPANIQYF. CDR3 nucleotide sequence: TGCGCCAGCAGCACGGGACTAGCGGGAGCCCCCGCAAACATTCAGTACTTC.

This clonotype was recorded a few times. The chain has TRBV29-1 and TRBJ2-1; D remains unclear. V shed 7 bases and J shed 6 bases, with 13 bases lying between them. There are 12 residues in the CDR3. Per germline, CDR1 SQVTM and CDR2 ANQGSEA. CDR3 sequence: CSGGFRGNEQFF. CDR3 DNA: TGCAGCGGGGGTTTCCGCGGCAATGAGCAGTTCTTC.

The chain is built from TRBV2 and TRBJ2-4, with D perhaps assigned TRBD1 or TRBD2 (5 bases each). The end of the DNA aligns better with TRBJ2-7, so the J call may be wrong. Germline CDR1 SNHLY, CDR2 FYNNEI. This CDR3 has 14 residues. The CDR3 region has the DNA TGTGCCAGCAGTGTAGGGGACGAGGGCTACGAGCAGTACTTC. It encodes CASSVGDEGYEQYF.

V usage is TRBV20-1 and J usage is TRBJ2-5, with a possible D match to TRBD1 (6 bases). Trimming removed 1 base at V and 5 bases at J, with 17 bases between. The germline gives CDR1 DFQATT, CDR2 SNEGSKA (reference sequence). This CDR3 has 15 residues. CDR3 loop: CSARVGLERGETQYF. The CDR3 DNA follows: TGCAGTGCTAGAGTGGGATTGGAGAGGGGGGAGACCCAGTACTTC.

This clonotype occurred many times. This chain links TRBV9 with TRBJ2-3; D unclear. Trimming shortened V by 0 bases and J by 1 base, and 6 bases separated the two germline ends. This CDR3 is built from 14 residues. CDR1 and CDR2 (germline): SGDLS, YYNGEE. The CDR3 protein is CASSVETGTDTQYF. The CDR3 region has the DNA TGTGCCAGCAGCGTAGAGACTGGCACAGATACGCAGTATTTT. The variable domain in full, completed from reference TRBV9 and TRBJ2-3, reads DSGVTQTPKHLITATGQRVTLRCSPRSGDLSVYWYQQSLDQGLQFLIQYYNGEERAKGNILERFSAQQFPDLHSELNLSSLELGDSALYFCASSVETGTDTQYFGPGTRLTVL.

The chain is built from TRBV20-1 and TRBJ1-1; 11 nucleotides align to TRBD1. V gave up 6 bases and J gave up 5 bases; unmatched junction bases: 8. This CDR3 has 14 amino acids. CDR1 and CDR2 from the germline V gene are DFQATT and SNEGSKA (reference sequence). CDR3 residues: CSAAGQGANTEAFF. For the CDR3, the DNA is TGCAGTGCAGCAGGACAGGGGGCGAATACTGAAGCTTTCTTT.

The rearrangement links TRBV27 to TRBJ2-1; 12 bases line up with TRBD2. CDR1 and CDR2 (germline): MNHEY, SMNVEV (reference sequence). J gave up 7 bases and V 6 bases, and 4 bases lay outside the gene matches. The CDR3 extends over 14 amino acids. The CDR3 DNA sequence: TGTGCCAGCAGATCTAGCGGGAGGGGAAATGAGCAGTTCTTC. Protein: CASRSSGRGNEQFF.

The chain employs TRBV6-1 and TRBJ1-2; D gene unclear. The CDR3 length is 15 residues. CDR1 and CDR2 from the germline V gene are MNHNS and SASEGT. The V and J ends lost 3 bases and 6 bases respectively, with 17 bases between them. The CDR3 is CASSDPGLRLDGYTF. CDR3 nucleotide sequence: TGTGCCAGCAGTGACCCGGGCCTCCGTCTGGATGGCTACACCTTC.

The CDR3 bases are TGTGCCTGGAGTGTAGGGGGGCAGAACACTGAAGCTTTCTTT. Protein product: CAWSVGGQNTEAFF. The chain combines TRBV30 with TRBJ1-1; tentatively, D is TRBD1 (6 bases). V was cut by 0 bases and J by 1 base, with 9 bases left in between. Germline V gene lookup returns CDR1 GTSNPN and CDR2 SVGIG (reference sequence). The CDR3 totals 14 residues.

This clonotype was picked up a small number of times. The chain employs TRBV5-1 and TRBJ2-1; 9 positions agree with TRBD2. CDR3 size: 15 residues. Trimming at V came to 3 bases and at J to 10 bases, leaving 11 bases not matched to a gene. CDR1 is SGHRS and CDR2 is YFSETQ in the germline V gene. CDR3 nucleotide sequence: TGCGCCAGCAGCTCTACCGGGACTAGCTCTGAGGAGCAGTTCTTC. This translates into CASSSTGTSSEEQFF. Looking up the rest from reference TRBV5-1 and TRBJ2-1 gives the full variable domain: KAGVTQTPRYLIKTRGQQVTLSCSPISGHRSVSWYQQTPGQGLQFLFEYFSETQRNKGNFPGRFSGRQFSNSRSEMNVSTLELGDSALYLCASSSTGTSSEEQFFGPGTRLTVL.

The chain recombines TRBV7-9 with TRBJ2-3, with D possibly being TRBD1 (6 bases). The CDR3 has 15 residues. CDR1 is SEHNR, CDR2 FQNEAQ, per germline (reference sequence). V was shortened by 6 bases and J by 0 bases, with 13 bases between the two germline ends. The DNA for the CDR3 is TGTGCCAGCAGTTCCAGGGGTCCTAGCACAGATACGCAGTATTTT. Encoded protein: CASSSRGPSTDTQYF.

The rearrangement uses TRBV9 and TRBJ2-1, with 7 bases aligning to TRBD2. Germline trimming cut 0 bases from V and 6 bases from J; bases unmatched to any gene: 6. This CDR3 spans 15 amino acids. The V gene's germline CDR1 is SGDLS and CDR2 YYNGEE. CDR3 DNA sequence: TGTGCCAGCAGCGTAGGGGCGGGAGCCAGCAATGAGCAGTTCTTC. This translates into CASSVGAGASNEQFF.